This T cell receptor beta chain was recorded in a study of OX40 agonist ivuxolimab in advanced cancers. The V and J ends lost 2 bases and 4 bases respectively, with 11 bases between them. CDR1 is MGHRA and CDR2 is YSYEKL in the germline V gene. The CDR3 is 14 residues long. Method: immunoSEQ multiplex PCR; TCRdb's copy keeps in-frame clones and lacks some. The sample lists fewer than 65,000 clones, around 87% seen once, with roughly 5% in the top ten. Sequencing used CD4+ or CD8+ T cells sorted from blood, obtained in a trial of the OX40 agonist ivuxolimab. The chain recombines TRBV4-1 with TRBJ1-2; no firm D call. The receptor was isolated from an adult with an advanced solid tumor such as melanoma, head and neck, liver or kidney cancer. Written as DNA, the CDR3 is TGCGCCAGCAGCCAACCCACAGAGATCTATGGCTACACCTTC. Translation gives CASSQPTEIYGYTF.